This TCR beta chain was identified in a study of cytomegalovirus exposure and HLA in healthy donors. Study-level points and caveats: Presence/absence analyses supposed approximately even sequencing depth among donors. Most TCR beta V segments were productive about 87% or about 30% of the time in an earlier analysis. Rare sequences made up most TCRs, while some public TCRs were found in many donors.

Germline values: CDR1 MNHEY, CDR2 SMNVEV (reference sequence). V lost 2 bases and J lost 3, with 11 bases in between. This CDR3 spans 15 amino acids. The donors were healthy bone marrow donors. PCR employed 60 Vbeta and 13 Jbeta primers. Sequencing was performed with immunoSEQ multiplex PCR; in TCRdb, only in-frame clones are kept and a portion is missing. The sample gives about 180,000 clones, roughly 70% of which show up once; about 2.7% is in the top ten. Notes on this clone: Its antigen is undetermined.

The chain recombines TRBV27 with TRBJ2-1; D possibly corresponds to TRBD2 (6 bases). Sequencing was carried out using PBMCs. This sequence originates from a male donor in good health and CMV-seronegative. The CDR3 nucleotides read TGTGCCAGCAGTTTAAAGGGCGGGATCTACAATGAGCAGTTCTTC. This translates into CASSLKGGIYNEQFF.